A single T cell receptor beta chain is shown here with its context. This record comes from a study of blood T cell repertoires in COVID-19. As for the study in general: PBMCs, B-cell-depleted T cells, or T cells were the source of the cDNA or gDNA that made up the material.

The CDR3 is 14 residues long. V lost 7 bases to trimming and J lost 5 bases; unmatched junction nucleotides: 10. Germline CDR1 and CDR2: LNHDA and SQIVND (reference sequence). As originally analysed: The authors estimated nucleated cell counts from reference gene primer amplification. Some clones are missing from TCRdb's copy, which holds only in-frame ones; the method was immunoSEQ multiplex PCR. V, J and clone size were drawn from that table, and D and trimming were deduced from the DNA. Of about 81,000 clones in the sample, roughly 91% are singletons; the top ten hold under 2.5%. Material: peripheral blood. The clonotype comes from a woman between 45 and 65 years old in a cohort sampled during active COVID-19. This chain connects TRBV19 to TRBJ1-2; 7 nucleotides match TRBD1. CDR3 in DNA: TGTGCCAGTACCCCGAGGACAGGAGATTATGGCTACACCTTC. As protein: CASTPRTGDYGYTF. Supplemented by reference TRBV19 and TRBJ1-2, the full variable domain reads DGGITQSPKYLFRKEGQNVTLSCEQNLNHDAMYWYRQDPGQGLRLIYYSQIVNDFQKGDIAEGYSVSREKKESFPLTVTSAQKNPTAFYLCASTPRTGDYGYTFGSGTRLTVV.